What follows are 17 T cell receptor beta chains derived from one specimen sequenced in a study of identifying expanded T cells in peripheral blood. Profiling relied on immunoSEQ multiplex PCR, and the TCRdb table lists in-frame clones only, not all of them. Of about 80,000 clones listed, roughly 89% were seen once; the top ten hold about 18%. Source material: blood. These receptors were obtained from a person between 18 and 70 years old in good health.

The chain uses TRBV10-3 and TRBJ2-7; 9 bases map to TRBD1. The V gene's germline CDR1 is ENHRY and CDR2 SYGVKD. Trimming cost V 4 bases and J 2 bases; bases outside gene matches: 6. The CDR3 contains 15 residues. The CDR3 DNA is TGTGCCATCAGTGCCCCGGGACAGGGAACCTACGAGCAGTACTTC. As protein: CAISAPGQGTYEQYF.

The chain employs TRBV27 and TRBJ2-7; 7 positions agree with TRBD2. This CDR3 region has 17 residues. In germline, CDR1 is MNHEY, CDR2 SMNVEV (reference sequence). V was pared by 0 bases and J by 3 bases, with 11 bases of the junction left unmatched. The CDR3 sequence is CASSLSGGAGSNYEQYF. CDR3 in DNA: TGTGCCAGCAGTTTATCGGGAGGGGCGGGGTCCAACTACGAGCAGTACTTC.

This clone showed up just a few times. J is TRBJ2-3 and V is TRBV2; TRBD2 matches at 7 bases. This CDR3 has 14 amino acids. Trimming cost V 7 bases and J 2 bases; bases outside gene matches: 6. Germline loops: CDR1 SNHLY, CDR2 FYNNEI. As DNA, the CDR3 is TGTGCCAGCAAGCGGGGTCAGAACACAGATACGCAGTATTTT. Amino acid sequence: CASKRGQNTDTQYF.

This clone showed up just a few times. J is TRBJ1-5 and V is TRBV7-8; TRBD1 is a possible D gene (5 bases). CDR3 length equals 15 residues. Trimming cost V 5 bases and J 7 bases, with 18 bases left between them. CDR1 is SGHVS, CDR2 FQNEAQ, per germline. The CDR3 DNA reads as TGTGCCAGCAGCATAAAGAGGGCAGGGCAACAGCCCCAGCATTTT. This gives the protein CASSIKRAGQQPQHF.

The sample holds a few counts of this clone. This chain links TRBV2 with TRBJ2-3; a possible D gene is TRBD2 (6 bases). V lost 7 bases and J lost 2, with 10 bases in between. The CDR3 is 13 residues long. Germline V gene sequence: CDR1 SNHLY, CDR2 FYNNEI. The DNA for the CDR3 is TGTGCCAGCAAGCGGGCCTTCACAGATACGCAGTATTTT. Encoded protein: CASKRAFTDTQYF.

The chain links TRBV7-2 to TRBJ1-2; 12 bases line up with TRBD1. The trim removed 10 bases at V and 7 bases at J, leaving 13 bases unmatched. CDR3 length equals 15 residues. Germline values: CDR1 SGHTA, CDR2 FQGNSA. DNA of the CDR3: TGTGCCACGGGACAGGGGGCGGAAGGCTTTACTGGCTACACCTTC. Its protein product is CATGQGAEGFTGYTF.

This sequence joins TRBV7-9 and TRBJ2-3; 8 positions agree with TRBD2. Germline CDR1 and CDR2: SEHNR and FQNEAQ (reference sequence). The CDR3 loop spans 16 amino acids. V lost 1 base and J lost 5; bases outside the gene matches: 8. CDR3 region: CASSLVLSGSQDTQYF. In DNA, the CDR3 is TGTGCCAGCAGCTTAGTATTGAGCGGGAGTCAAGATACGCAGTATTTT.

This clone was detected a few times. The CDR3 nucleotides are TGTGCCTGGAGTTTGGGGGGGTTTACAGATACGCAGTATTTT. Translated: CAWSLGGFTDTQYF. The chain is built from TRBV30 and TRBJ2-3; 7 bases agree with TRBD2. CDR1 is GTSNPN, CDR2 SVGIG, per germline (reference sequence). J was trimmed by 3 bases and V by 2 bases; bases with no gene match: 5. The CDR3 runs 14 residues.

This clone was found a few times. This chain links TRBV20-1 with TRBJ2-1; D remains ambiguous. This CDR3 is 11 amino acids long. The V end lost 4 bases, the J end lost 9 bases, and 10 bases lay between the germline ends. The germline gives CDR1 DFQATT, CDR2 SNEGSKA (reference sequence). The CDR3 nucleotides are TGCAGTGCTAAACGGGTCGGTGAGCAGTTCTTC. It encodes CSAKRVGEQFF.

The CDR3 DNA follows: TGTGCCAGTGGCCTACAGGGTAGATACGAGCAGTACTTC. This encodes CASGLQGRYEQYF. The chain joins TRBV19 to TRBJ2-7; possible D gene TRBD1, 6 bases. There are 13 residues in the CDR3. Germline loops: CDR1 LNHDA, CDR2 SQIVND (reference sequence). The ends were cut back, 8 bases at V and 4 bases at J, with 15 bases in the middle.

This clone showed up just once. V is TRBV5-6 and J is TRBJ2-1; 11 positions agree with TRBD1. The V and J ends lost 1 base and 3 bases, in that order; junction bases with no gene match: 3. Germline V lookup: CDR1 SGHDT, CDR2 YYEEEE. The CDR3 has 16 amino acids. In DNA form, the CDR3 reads TGTGCCAGCAGCTTGTTTGGGACAGGGGGCTACAATGAGCAGTTCTTC. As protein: CASSLFGTGGYNEQFF. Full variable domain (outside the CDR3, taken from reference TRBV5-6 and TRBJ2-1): DAGVTQSPTHLIKTRGQQVTLRCSPKSGHDTVSWYQQALGQGPQFIFQYYEEEERQRGNFPDRFSGHQFPNYSSELNVNALLLGDSALYLCASSLFGTGGYNEQFFGPGTRLTVL.

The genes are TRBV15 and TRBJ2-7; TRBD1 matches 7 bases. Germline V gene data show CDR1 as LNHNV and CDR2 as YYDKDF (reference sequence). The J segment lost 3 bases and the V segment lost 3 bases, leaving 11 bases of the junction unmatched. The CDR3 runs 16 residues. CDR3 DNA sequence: TGTGCCACCAGCAGCCTTACAGGGGCCGCGCTCTACGAGCAGTACTTC. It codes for CATSSLTGAALYEQYF.

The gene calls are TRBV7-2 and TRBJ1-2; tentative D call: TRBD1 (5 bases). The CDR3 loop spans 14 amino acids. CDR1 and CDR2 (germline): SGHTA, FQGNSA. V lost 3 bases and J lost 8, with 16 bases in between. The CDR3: CASSFAERGVGYTF. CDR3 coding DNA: TGTGCCAGCAGCTTTGCGGAGAGAGGGGTGGGCTACACCTTC.

The CDR3 sequence: CASSEMGSGRSYEQYF. The CDR3, as DNA: TGTGCCAGCAGTGAAATGGGTAGCGGGCGCTCCTACGAGCAGTACTTC. The chain links TRBV6-1 to TRBJ2-7; 7 bases are a match to TRBD2. The CDR3 consists of 16 residues. CDR1 is MNHNS and CDR2 is SASEGT in the germline V gene. J gave up 0 bases and V 2 bases, and 7 bases lay outside the gene matches.

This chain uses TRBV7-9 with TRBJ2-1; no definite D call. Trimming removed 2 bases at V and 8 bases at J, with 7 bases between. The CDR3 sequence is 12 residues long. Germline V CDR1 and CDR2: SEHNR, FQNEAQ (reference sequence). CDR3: CASSLRPHEQFF. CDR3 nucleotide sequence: TGTGCCAGCAGCTTACGGCCCCATGAGCAGTTCTTC. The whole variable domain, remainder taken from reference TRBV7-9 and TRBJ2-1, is DTGVSQNPRHKITKRGQNVTFRCDPISEHNRLYWYRQTLGQGPEFLTYFQNEAQLEKSRLLSDRFSAERPKGSFSTLEIQRTEQGDSAMYLCASSLRPHEQFFGPGTRLTVL.

The CDR3 DNA reads TGTGCCAGCAGTTCGACCCCGGACAGTTACGAGCAGTACTTC. Translated: CASSSTPDSYEQYF. The V and J genes are TRBV27 and TRBJ2-7; D is perhaps TRBD1 (6 bases). The CDR3 is 14 amino acids. Germline V gene data show CDR1 as MNHEY and CDR2 as SMNVEV (reference sequence). Trimming cost V 4 bases and J 4 bases, with 14 bases left between them.

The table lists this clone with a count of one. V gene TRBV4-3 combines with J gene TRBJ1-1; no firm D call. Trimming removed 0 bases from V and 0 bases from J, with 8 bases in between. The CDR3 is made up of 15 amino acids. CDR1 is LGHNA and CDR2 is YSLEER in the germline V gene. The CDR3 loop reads CASSQEPNLNTEAFF. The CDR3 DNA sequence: TGCGCCAGCAGCCAAGAACCGAATCTGAACACTGAAGCTTTCTTT.